Reported below is one TCR beta chain. Original processing notes: Reference gene primer amplification yielded estimated nucleated cell counts. The assay was immunoSEQ multiplex PCR, and TCRdb's table has in-frame clones only and misses some. The D gene and trimming were derived from the DNA, and the V and J assignments and clone size from that table. This sample has about 76,000 clones, with around 75% found just once. The data belong to a study of blood T cell repertoires in COVID-19. As for the study in general: Whether acute or convalescent, the COVID-19 samples came from the United States, Italy and Spain. The cDNA or gDNA used as material had been derived from T cells, B-cell-depleted T cells, or PBMCs.

V was clipped by 9 bases and J by 0 bases, with 15 bases between them. The germline CDR1 and CDR2 sequences are ENHRY and SYGVKD. The CDR3 runs 15 residues. The chain is built from TRBV10-3 and TRBJ2-1, with D perhaps TRBD1 (6 bases). The sequence was obtained from a man in his sixties or seventies with acute or convalescent COVID-19. The sample was peripheral blood. For the CDR3, the DNA is TGTGCCATTACCTCACAGGGAACCTCCTACAATGAGCAGTTCTTC. Residues: CAITSQGTSYNEQFF.